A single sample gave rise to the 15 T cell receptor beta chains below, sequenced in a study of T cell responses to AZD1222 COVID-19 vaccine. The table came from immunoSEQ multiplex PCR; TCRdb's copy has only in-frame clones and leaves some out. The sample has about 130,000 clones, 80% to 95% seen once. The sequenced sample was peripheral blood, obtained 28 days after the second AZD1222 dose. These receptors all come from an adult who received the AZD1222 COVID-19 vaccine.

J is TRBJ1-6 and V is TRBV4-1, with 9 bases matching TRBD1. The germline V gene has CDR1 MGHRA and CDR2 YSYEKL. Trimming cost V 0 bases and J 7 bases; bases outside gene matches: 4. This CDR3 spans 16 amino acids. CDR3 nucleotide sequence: TGCGCCAGCAGCCAAGATCGGGACAGGGCGAATTCACCCCTCCACTTT. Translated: CASSQDRDRANSPLHF.

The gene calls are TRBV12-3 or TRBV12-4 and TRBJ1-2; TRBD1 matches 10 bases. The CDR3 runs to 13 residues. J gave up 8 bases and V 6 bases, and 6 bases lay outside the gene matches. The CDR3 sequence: CASSQTGGRGYTF. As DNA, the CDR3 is TGTGCCAGCAGCCAGACAGGGGGCAGGGGCTACACCTTC.

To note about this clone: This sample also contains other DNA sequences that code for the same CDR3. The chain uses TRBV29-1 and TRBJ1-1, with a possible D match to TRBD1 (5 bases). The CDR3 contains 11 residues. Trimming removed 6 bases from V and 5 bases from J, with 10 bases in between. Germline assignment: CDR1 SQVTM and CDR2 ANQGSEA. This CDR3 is CSVDGGTEAFF. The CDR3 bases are TGCAGCGTGGACGGGGGGACTGAAGCTTTCTTT.

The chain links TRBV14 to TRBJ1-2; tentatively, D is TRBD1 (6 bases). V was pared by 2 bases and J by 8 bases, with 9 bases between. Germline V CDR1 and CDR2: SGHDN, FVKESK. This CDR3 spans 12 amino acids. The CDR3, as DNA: TGTGCCAGCAGCCAACCCAGGGGAGGCTACACCTTC. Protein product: CASSQPRGGYTF.

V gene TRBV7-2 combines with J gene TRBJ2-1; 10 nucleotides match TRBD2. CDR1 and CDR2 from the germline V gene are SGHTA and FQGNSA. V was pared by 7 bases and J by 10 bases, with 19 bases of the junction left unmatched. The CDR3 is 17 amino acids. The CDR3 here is CASIRPGLAGVVGEQFF. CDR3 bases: TGTGCCAGCATCCGCCCTGGGCTAGCGGGAGTGGTTGGGGAGCAGTTCTTC.

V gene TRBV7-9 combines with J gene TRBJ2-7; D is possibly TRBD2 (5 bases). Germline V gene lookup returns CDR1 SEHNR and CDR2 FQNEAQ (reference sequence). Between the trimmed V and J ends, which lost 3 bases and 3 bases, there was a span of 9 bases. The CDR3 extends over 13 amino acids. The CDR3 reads CASSFSGSYEQYF. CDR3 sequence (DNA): TGTGCCAGCAGCTTTTCGGGGAGCTACGAGCAGTACTTC.

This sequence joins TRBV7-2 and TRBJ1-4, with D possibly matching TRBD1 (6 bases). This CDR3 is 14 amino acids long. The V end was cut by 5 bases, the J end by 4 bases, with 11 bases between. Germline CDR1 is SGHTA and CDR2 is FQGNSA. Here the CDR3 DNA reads TGTGCCAGCAGCCCGGACAGCGTTAATGAAAAACTGTTTTTT. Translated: CASSPDSVNEKLFF.

The CDR3 coding sequence is TGTGCCAGCAGCCAAACTTCGACAGGGGGCGACGAGACCCAGTACTTC. This encodes CASSQTSTGGDETQYF. The chain combines TRBV3-1 (or the pseudogene TRBV3-2) with TRBJ2-5; 10 nucleotides match TRBD1. This CDR3 has 16 residues. Germline V gene lookup returns CDR1 LGHDT and CDR2 YNNKEL (reference sequence). The trim removed 2 bases at V and 5 bases at J, leaving 8 bases unmatched.

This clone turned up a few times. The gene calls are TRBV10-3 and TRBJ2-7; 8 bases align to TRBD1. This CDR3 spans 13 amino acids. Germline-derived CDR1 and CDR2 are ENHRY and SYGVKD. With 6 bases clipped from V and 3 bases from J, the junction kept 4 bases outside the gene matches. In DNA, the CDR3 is TGTGCCATCAGGGGGGACAGGAACTACGAGCAGTACTTC. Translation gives CAIRGDRNYEQYF.

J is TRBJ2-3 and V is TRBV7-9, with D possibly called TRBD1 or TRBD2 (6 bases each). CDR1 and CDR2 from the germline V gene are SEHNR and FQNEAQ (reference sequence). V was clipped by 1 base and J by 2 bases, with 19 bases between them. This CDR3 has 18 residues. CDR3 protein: CASSLGGASPALTDTQYF. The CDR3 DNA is TGTGCCAGCAGCTTAGGGGGGGCTAGCCCAGCTCTCACAGATACGCAGTATTTT.

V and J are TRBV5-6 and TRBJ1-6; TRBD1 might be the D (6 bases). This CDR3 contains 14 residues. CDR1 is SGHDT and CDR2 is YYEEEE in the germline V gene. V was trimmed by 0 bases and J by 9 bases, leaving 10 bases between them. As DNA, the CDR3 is TGTGCCAGCAGCTTGGGACAGGATCGTTCACCCCTCCACTTT. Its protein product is CASSLGQDRSPLHF.

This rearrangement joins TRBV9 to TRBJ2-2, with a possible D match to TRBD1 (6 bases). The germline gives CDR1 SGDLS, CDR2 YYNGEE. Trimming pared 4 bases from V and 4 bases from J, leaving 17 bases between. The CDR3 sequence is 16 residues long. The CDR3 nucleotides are TGTGCCAGCAGCACTAGGACAGACGAGAGCACCGGGGAGCTGTTTTTT. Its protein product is CASSTRTDESTGELFF.

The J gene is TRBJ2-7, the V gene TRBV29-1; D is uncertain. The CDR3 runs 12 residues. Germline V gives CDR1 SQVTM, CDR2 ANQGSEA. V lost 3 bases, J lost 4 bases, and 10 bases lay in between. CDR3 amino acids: CSVEGLGYEQYF. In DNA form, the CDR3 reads TGCAGCGTTGAGGGGTTAGGTTACGAGCAGTACTTC.

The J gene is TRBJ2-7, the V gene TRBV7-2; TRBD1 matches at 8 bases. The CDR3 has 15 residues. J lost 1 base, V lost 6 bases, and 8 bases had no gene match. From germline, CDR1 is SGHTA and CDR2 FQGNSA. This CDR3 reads CASSYGQGGSYEQYF. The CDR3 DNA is TGTGCCAGCAGTTATGGACAGGGCGGATCCTACGAGCAGTACTTC.

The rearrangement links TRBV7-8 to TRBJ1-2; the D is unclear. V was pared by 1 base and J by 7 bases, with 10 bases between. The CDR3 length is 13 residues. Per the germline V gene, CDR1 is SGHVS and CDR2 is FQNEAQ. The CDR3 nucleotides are TGTGCCAGCAGCTTAGGTTTGAGCACTGGCTACACCTTC. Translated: CASSLGLSTGYTF.